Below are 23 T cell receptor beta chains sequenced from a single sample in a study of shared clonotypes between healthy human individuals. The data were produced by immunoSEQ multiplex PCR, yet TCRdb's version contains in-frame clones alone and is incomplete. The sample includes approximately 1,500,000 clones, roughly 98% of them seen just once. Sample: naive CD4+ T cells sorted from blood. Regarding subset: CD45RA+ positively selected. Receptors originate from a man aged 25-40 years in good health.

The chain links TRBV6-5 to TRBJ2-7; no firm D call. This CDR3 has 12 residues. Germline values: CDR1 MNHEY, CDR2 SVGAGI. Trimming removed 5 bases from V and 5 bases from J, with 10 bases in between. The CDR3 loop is CASSTTPNEQYF. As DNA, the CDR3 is TGTGCCAGCAGTACCACCCCCAACGAGCAGTACTTC.

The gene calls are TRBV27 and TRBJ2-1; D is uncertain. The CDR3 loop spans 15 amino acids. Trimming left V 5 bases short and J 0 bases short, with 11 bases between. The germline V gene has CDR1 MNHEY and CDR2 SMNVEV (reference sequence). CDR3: CASSPDFSSYNEQFF. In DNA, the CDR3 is TGTGCCAGCAGTCCTGACTTCAGCTCCTACAATGAGCAGTTCTTC.

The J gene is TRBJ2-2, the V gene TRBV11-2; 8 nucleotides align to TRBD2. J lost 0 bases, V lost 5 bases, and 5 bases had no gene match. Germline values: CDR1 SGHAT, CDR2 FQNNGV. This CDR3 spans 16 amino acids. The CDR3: CASSNRGLANTGELFF. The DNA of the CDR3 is TGTGCCAGCAGCAACCGGGGACTAGCGAACACCGGGGAGCTGTTTTTT.

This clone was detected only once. The CDR3 loop is CASSQGTSGRSDTQYF. Here the CDR3 DNA reads TGCGCCAGCAGCCAAGGGACTAGCGGGAGGTCAGATACGCAGTATTTT. This sequence joins TRBV4-3 and TRBJ2-3; 14 bases fit TRBD2. Looked up from germline, CDR1 is LGHNA and CDR2 is YSLEER. This CDR3 region has 16 residues. V trimming: 1 base; J trimming: 4 bases; junction bases outside the gene matches: 1.

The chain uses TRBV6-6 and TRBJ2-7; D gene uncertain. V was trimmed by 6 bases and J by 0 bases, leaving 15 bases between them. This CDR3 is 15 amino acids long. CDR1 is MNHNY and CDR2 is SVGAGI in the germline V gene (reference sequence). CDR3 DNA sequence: TGTGCCAGCAGCCCAGACTTACCAAGCTCCTACGAGCAGTACTTC. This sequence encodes CASSPDLPSSYEQYF.

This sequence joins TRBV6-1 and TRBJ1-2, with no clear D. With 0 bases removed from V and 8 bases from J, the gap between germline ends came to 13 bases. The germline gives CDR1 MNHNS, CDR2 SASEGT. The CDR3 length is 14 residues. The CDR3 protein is CASSEAGLPSGYTF. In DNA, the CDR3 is TGTGCCAGCAGTGAAGCCGGGCTCCCTTCGGGCTACACCTTC.

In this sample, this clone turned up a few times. The CDR3: CASSPMWGSYNEQFF. The DNA of the CDR3 is TGTGCCAGCAGTCCTATGTGGGGGTCCTACAATGAGCAGTTCTTC. This chain uses TRBV6-5 with TRBJ2-1; perhaps D is TRBD1 or TRBD2 (5 bases each). V was trimmed by 5 bases and J by 1 base, leaving 12 bases between them. The CDR3 has 15 residues. Germline lookup yields CDR1 MNHEY and CDR2 SVGAGI.

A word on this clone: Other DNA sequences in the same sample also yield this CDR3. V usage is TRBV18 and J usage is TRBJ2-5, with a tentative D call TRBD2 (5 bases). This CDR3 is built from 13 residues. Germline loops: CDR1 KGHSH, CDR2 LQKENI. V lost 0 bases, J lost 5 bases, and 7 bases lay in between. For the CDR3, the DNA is TGTGCCAGCTCACCACCACTAGGGGAGACCCAGTACTTC. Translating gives CASSPPLGETQYF.

CDR3 sequence (DNA): TGTGCCAGCAGTCCCCGCCCAGGGCGAGAACTCGAGCAGTACTTC. It codes for CASSPRPGRELEQYF. The rearrangement uses TRBV28 and TRBJ2-7; TRBD1 is a possible D gene (5 bases). V was clipped by 5 bases and J by 6 bases, with 20 bases between them. Germline values: CDR1 MDHEN, CDR2 SYDVKM. The CDR3 extends over 15 amino acids.

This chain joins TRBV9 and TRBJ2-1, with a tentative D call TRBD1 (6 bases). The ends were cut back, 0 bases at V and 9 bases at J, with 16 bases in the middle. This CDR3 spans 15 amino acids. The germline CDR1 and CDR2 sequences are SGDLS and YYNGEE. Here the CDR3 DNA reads TGTGCCAGCAGCGTAGCTGACAAGGGGGTAAGTGAGCAGTTCTTC. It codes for CASSVADKGVSEQFF.

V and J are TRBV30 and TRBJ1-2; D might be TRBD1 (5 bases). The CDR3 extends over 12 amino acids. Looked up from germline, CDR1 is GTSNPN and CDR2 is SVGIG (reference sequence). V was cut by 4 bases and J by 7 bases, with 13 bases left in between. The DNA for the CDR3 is TGTGCCTGGACCCGGACAAGGGGTGGCTACACCTTC. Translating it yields CAWTRTRGGYTF. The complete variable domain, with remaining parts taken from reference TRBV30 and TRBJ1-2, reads SQTIHQWPATLVQPVGSPLSLECTVEGTSNPNLYWYRQAAGRGLQLLFYSVGIGQISSEVPQNLSASRPQDRQFILSSKKLLLSDSGFYLCAWTRTRGGYTFGSGTRLTVV.

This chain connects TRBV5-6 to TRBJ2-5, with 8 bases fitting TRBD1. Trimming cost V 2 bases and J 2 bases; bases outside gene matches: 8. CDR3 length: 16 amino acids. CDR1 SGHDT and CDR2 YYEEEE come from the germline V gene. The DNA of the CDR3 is TGTGCCAGCAGCTTTTTCCGGGACAGGCCGCAAGAGACCCAGTACTTC. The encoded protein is CASSFFRDRPQETQYF.

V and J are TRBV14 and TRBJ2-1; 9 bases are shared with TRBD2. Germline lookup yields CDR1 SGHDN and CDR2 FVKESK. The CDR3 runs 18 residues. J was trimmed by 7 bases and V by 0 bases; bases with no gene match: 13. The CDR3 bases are TGTGCCAGCAGCCAAGATTCCCGGCTAGCGGGGAGGGTGAATGAGCAGTTCTTC. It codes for CASSQDSRLAGRVNEQFF.

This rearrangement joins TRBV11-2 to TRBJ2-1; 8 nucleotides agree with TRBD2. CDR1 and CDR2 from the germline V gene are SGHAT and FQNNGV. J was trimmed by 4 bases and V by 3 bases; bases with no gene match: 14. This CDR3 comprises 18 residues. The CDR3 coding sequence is TGTGCCAGCAGCTTGCTTTCTGGACTAGCTGTCAGTTACAATGAGCAGTTCTTC. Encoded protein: CASSLLSGLAVSYNEQFF.

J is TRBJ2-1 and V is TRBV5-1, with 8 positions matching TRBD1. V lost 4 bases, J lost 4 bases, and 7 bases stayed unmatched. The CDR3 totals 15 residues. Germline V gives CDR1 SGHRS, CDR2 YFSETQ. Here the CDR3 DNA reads TGCGCCAGCAGCCCCGGGACAGGTACTTACAATGAGCAGTTCTTC. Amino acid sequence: CASSPGTGTYNEQFF.

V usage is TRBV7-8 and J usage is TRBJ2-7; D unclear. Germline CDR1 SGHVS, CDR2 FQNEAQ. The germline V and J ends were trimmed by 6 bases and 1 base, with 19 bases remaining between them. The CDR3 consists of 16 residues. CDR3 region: CASRPTRTAASYEQYF. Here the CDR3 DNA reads TGTGCCAGCAGACCCACCCGGACCGCAGCTTCCTACGAGCAGTACTTC.

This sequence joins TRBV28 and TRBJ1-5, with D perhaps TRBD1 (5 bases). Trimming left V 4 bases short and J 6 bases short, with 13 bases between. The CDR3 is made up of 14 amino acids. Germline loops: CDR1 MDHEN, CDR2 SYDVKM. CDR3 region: CASSSGRFGQPQHF. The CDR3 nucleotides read TGTGCCAGCAGTTCGGGACGGTTCGGTCAGCCCCAGCATTTT.

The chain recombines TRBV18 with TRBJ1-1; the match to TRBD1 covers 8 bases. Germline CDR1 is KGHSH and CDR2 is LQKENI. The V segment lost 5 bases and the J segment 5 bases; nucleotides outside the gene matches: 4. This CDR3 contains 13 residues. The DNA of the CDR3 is TGTGCCAGCTCAATCGACAGGGGAACTGAAGCTTTCTTT. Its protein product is CASSIDRGTEAFF.

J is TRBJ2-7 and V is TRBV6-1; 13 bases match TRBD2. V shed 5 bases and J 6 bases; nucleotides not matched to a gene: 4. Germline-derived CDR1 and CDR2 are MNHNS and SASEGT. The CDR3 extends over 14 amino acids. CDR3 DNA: TGTGCCAGCAGTCAACTAGCGGGAGGGCTCGAGCAGTACTTC. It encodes CASSQLAGGLEQYF.

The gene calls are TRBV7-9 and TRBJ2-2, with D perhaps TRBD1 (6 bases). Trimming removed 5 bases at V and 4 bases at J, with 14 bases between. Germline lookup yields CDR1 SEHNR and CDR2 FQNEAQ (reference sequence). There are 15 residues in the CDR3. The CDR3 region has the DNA TGTGCCAGCAGCCCTCAGGGGATCCTCACCGGGGAGCTGTTTTTT. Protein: CASSPQGILTGELFF.

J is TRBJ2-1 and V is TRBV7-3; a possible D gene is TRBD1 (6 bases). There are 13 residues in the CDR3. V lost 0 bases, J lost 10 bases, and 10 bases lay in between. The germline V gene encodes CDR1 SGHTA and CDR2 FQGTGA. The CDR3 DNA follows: TGTGCCAGCAGCTTAACTCCGAGGGGGGAGCAGTTCTTC. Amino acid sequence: CASSLTPRGEQFF. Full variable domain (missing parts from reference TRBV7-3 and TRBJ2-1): GAGVSQTPSNKVTEKGKYVELRCDPISGHTALYWYRQSLGQGPEFLIYFQGTGAADDSGLPNDRFFAVRPEGSVSTLKIQRTERGDSAVYLCASSLTPRGEQFFGPGTRLTVL.

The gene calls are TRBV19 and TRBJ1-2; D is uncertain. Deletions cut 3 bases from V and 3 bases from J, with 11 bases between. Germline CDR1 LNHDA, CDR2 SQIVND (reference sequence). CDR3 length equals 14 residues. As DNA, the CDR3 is TGTGCCAGTAGTATGTTGGGATATTACTATGGCTACACCTTC. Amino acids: CASSMLGYYYGYTF. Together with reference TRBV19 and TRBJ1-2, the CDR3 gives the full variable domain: DGGITQSPKYLFRKEGQNVTLSCEQNLNHDAMYWYRQDPGQGLRLIYYSQIVNDFQKGDIAEGYSVSREKKESFPLTVTSAQKNPTAFYLCASSMLGYYYGYTFGSGTRLTVV.

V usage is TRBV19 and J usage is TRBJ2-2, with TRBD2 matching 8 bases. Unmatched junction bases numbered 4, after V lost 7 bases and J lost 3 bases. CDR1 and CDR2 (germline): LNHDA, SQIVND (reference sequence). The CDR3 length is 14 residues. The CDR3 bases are TGTGCCAGTATGGGACTAGTGTACACCGGGGAGCTGTTTTTT. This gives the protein CASMGLVYTGELFF.